Listed below are T cell receptor beta chains from one sample, sequenced in a study of T cell repertoires in aging, cancer and after chemotherapy. MiXCR, applied by TCRdb to the multiplex PCR reads, yields one record per CDR3 protein. Seen here are over 8,500 distinct CDR3 sequences, approximately 25% observed once, and the top ten hold roughly 2.8%. Sequencing was done on a sample of blood. The source of these receptors is a human donor in good health. CDR3s include the opening cysteine and the closing phenylalanine or tryptophan. The D gene is left open where the match is weak. Clone size is shown for a subset of rows, as once, few, many or a class of expanded clone.

V gene	D gene	clone size	J gene	CDR3 DNA	CDR3 protein
TRBV20-1	.	medium-sized	TRBJ2-3	TGCAGTGCTAGACAGGCGCCAGATACGCAGTATTTT	CSARQAPDTQYF
TRBV20-1	.	.	TRBJ2-5	TGCAGTGCTAGCAGGGCCAGGAACCAAGAGACCCAGTACTTC	CSASRARNQETQYF
TRBV10-2	.	medium-sized	TRBJ2-6	TGCGCCAGCACCCAGGGTTCTGGGGCCAACGTCCTGACTTTC	CASTQGSGANVLTF
TRBV20-1	TRBD2	few	TRBJ2-1	TGCAGTGCTAGAGACCCTCGGGGATATGGACTAGCAATGGAGGAGCAGTTCTTC	CSARDPRGYGLAMEEQFF
TRBV20-1	.	.	TRBJ2-3	TGCAGTGCTAGCGGCGTGAGGGGCCCAGATACGCAGTATTTT	CSASGVRGPDTQYF
TRBV28	TRBD2	few	TRBJ2-7	TGTGCCAGCAGCCTCGGACTAGCTGCCTACGAGCAGTACTTC	CASSLGLAAYEQYF
TRBV11-2	TRBD2	few	TRBJ2-3	TGTGCCAGCAGCTTAGAACTAGCGGGAGGGCTGGATACGCAGTATTTT	CASSLELAGGLDTQYF
TRBV6-4	TRBD2	.	TRBJ2-3	TGTGCCAGCAGTGAGCGGACTAGCGGGGACACAGATACGCAGTATTTT	CASSERTSGDTDTQYF
TRBV6-2/TRBV6-3	.	.	TRBJ1-1	TGTGCCAGCAGTTACGAGGGTGGAAGCACTGAAGCTTTCTTT	CASSYEGGSTEAFF
TRBV20-1	.	medium-sized	TRBJ1-3	TGCAGTGCCGCCAGGGGTGGCGCTGGAAACACCATATATTTT	CSAARGGAGNTIYF
TRBV12-3/TRBV12-4	.	.	TRBJ2-5	TGTGCCAGCAGTCTCCCCGGACCTTCTTCCTTC	CASSLPGPSSF
TRBV28	.	few	TRBJ1-1	TGTGCCAGATACATGAACACTGAAGCTTTCTTT	CARYMNTEAFF
TRBV20-1	TRBD1	.	TRBJ2-2	TGCAGTGCTAGTAGGACAGGGGAATTCACCGGGGAGCTGTTTTTT	CSASRTGEFTGELFF
TRBV21-1	.	.	TRBJ1-5	TGTGCCAGCAGCGACCCCGGGACAGGGGAAGGGGTCAATCAGCCCCAGCATTTT	CASSDPGTGEGVNQPQHF
TRBV27	TRBD1	few	TRBJ2-5	TGTGCCAGCAGTTTAAGGGGACAGGGGATCGGGACCCAGTACTTC	CASSLRGQGIGTQYF
TRBV12-3/TRBV12-4	TRBD2	.	TRBJ2-5	TGTGCCAGCAGCTTTGATCATTATTGTGAGCGGGAGGATCCCCAAGAGACCCAGTACTTC	CASSFDHYCEREDPQETQYF
TRBV19	TRBD1	few	TRBJ2-2	TGTGCCAGTAGTGACCAGGGGGTCGACGCCGGGGAGCTGTTTTTT	CASSDQGVDAGELFF
TRBV2	.	.	TRBJ2-7	TGTGCCAGCAGGGCAGCTACCTACGAGCAGTACTTC	CASRAATYEQYF
TRBV6-2/TRBV6-3	.	medium-sized	TRBJ2-1	TGTGCCAGCAGTACGCGGGACATCAGCAATGAGCAGTTCTTC	CASSTRDISNEQFF
TRBV12-3/TRBV12-4	TRBD1	.	TRBJ2-2	TGTGCCAGCAGTAGACAGGGGGCGAACACCGGGGAGCTGTTTTTT	CASSRQGANTGELFF
TRBV20-1	.	.	TRBJ1-1	TGCAGTGCTGAAATACCGGGCGAAAGAAAGGGCACTGAAGCTTTCTTT	CSAEIPGERKGTEAFF
TRBV5-1	TRBD1	few	TRBJ2-3	TGCGCCAGCAGCTTGGCGGGACAGGGGGCCGATACGCAGTATTTT	CASSLAGQGADTQYF
TRBV7-9	.	.	TRBJ1-1	TGTGCCAGCAGCTCAATATTGAACACTGAAGCTTTCTTT	CASSSILNTEAFF
TRBV6-5	.	.	TRBJ2-5	TGTGCCAGCAGTCAGGGGGGGGAGACCCAGTACTTC	CASSQGGETQYF
TRBV4-3	.	.	TRBJ2-1	TGCGCCAGCAGCCAAGATGTCGCGCGGGTCCGCTCCTACAATGAGCAGTTCTTC	CASSQDVARVRSYNEQFF
TRBV12-3/TRBV12-4	TRBD2	.	TRBJ2-4	TGTGCCAGCAGTTTAGGCGGGAGTTCTCACATTCAGTACTTC	CASSLGGSSHIQYF
TRBV6-1	TRBD1	medium-sized	TRBJ1-2	TGTGCCAGCAGTGTTCAGGGGGACTATGGCTACACCTTC	CASSVQGDYGYTF
TRBV19	.	.	TRBJ2-3	TGTGCCAGTAGTATAGGCTCTAGCGGCACAGATACGCAGTATTTT	CASSIGSSGTDTQYF
TRBV6-6	.	medium-sized	TRBJ2-2	TGTGCCAGCAGTCCAGAACCCGGGGAGCTGTTTTTT	CASSPEPGELFF
TRBV29-1	.	large	TRBJ1-2	TGCAGCGGTCAATGGGGCAGCAACTATGGCTACACCTTC	CSGQWGSNYGYTF
TRBV6-1	TRBD2	few	TRBJ2-2	TGTGCCAGCAGTCGAAGTTCGCTAGCGGGAGTGGACACCGGGGAGCTGTTTTTT	CASSRSSLAGVDTGELFF
TRBV20-1	TRBD1	.	TRBJ2-2	TGCAGTGCTACCTCCGGACAGGGGGCGCTGGCCGGGGAGCTGTTTTTT	CSATSGQGALAGELFF
TRBV7-9	TRBD1	medium-sized	TRBJ1-2	TGTGCCAGCAGAAGACAGGGCGGCTATGGCTACACCTTC	CASRRQGGYGYTF
TRBV6-2/TRBV6-3	.	few	TRBJ2-7	TGTGCCAGCCTCCCAAGGGGCCTCTCCTACGAGCAGTACTTC	CASLPRGLSYEQYF
TRBV29-1	.	.	TRBJ2-5	TGCAGCTCTGAACGGGGCGGACAAGAGACCCAGTACTTC	CSSERGGQETQYF
TRBV19	TRBD1	medium-sized	TRBJ1-1	TGTGCCAGTAGCAGTAACAGGGGAGAAACTGAAGCTTTCTTT	CASSSNRGETEAFF
TRBV6-6	.	.	TRBJ2-7	TGTGCCAGCAGTTACGTCCCGGGGGGCCCCTACGAGCAGTACTTC	CASSYVPGGPYEQYF
TRBV7-2	.	.	TRBJ1-1	TGTGCCAGCAGCTTTCGAAGGGGGGGCAGCACTGAAGCTTTCTTT	CASSFRRGGSTEAFF
TRBV20-1	.	.	TRBJ2-4	TGCAGTGCTAGTGGGGGGCGAGGCAAAAACATTCAGTACTTC	CSASGGRGKNIQYF
TRBV7-2	.	medium-sized	TRBJ2-1	TGTGCCAGCAGCATATGGAGATCCGAGCAGTTCTTC	CASSIWRSEQFF